One sample yielded the 2 T cell receptor beta chains listed below, sequenced in a study of blood T cell repertoires in COVID-19. The method was immunoSEQ multiplex PCR; TCRdb's version includes in-frame clones alone and lacks a portion of them. Of around 330,000 clones in the sample, 90% were seen once. Sequencing was performed on PBMCs or T cells enriched from blood (not recorded which). These receptors were taken from a man between 60 and 75 years old who had recovered from COVID-19.

The chain combines TRBV23-1 with TRBJ1-2; 7 nucleotides align to TRBD1. TRBV23-1 is an open reading frame, and its role is uncertain. J lost 4 bases, V lost 2 bases, and 1 base had no gene match. The CDR3 loop spans 13 amino acids. The CDR3 bases are TGCGCCAGCAGTCAAGGGACAGCCTATGGCTACACCTTC. Translation: CASSQGTAYGYTF.

This clone was seen a single time. The chain recombines TRBV6-1 with TRBJ1-2, with a tentative D call TRBD1 (5 bases). Germline CDR1 reads MNHNS; CDR2 reads SASEGT. Trimming removed 3 bases at V and 8 bases at J, with 16 bases between. The CDR3 consists of 14 residues. The DNA of the CDR3 is TGTGCCAGCAGTGATATTAGCCAGGGAGGAGGCTACACCTTC. This gives the protein CASSDISQGGGYTF.